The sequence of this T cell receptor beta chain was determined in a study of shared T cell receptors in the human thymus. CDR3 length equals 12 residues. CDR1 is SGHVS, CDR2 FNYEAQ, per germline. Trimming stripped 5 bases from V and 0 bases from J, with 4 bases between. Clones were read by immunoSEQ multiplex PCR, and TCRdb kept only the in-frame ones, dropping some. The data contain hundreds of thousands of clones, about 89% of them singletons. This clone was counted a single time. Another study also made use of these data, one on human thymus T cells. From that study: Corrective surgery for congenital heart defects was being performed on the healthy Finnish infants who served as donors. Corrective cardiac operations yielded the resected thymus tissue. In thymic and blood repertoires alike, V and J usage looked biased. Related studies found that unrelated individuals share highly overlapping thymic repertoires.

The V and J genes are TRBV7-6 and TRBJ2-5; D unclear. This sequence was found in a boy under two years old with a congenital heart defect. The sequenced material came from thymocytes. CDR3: CASSQYQETQYF. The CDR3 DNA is TGTGCCAGCAGCCAGTACCAAGAGACCCAGTACTTC.